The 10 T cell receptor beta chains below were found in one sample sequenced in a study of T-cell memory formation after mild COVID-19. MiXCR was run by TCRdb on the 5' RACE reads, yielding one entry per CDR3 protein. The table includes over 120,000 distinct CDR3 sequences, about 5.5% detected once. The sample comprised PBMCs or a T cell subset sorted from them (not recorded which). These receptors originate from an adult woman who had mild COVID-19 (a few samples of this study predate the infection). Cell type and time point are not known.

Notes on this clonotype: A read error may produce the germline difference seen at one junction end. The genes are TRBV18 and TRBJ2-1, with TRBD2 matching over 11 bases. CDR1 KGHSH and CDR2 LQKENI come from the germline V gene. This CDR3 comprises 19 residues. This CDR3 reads CASSPLGTSGLGSYNEQFF. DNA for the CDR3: TGTGCCAGCTCACCACTAGGGACTAGCGGCTTGGGCTCCTACAATGAACAGTTCTTC. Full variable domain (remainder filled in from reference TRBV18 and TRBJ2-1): NAGVMQNPRHLVRRRGQEARLRCSPMKGHSHVYWYRQLPEEGLKFMVYLQKENIIDESGMPKERFSAEFPKEGPSILRIQQVVRGDSAAYFCASSPLGTSGLGSYNEQFFGPGTRLTVL.

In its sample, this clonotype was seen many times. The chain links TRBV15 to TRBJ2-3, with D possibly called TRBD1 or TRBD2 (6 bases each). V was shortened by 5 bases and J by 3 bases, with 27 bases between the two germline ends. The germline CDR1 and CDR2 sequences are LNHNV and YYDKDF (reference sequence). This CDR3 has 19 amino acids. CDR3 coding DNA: TGTGCCACCAGCCAATATGGAGGGCAGGGGAATACGAGGACAGATACGCAGTATTTT. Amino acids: CATSQYGGQGNTRTDTQYF.

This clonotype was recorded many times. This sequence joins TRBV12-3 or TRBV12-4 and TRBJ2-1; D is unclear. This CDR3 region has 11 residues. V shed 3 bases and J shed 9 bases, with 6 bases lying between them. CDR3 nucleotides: TGTGCCAGCAGTTTTTCGGGTGAGCAGTTCTTC. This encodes CASSFSGEQFF.

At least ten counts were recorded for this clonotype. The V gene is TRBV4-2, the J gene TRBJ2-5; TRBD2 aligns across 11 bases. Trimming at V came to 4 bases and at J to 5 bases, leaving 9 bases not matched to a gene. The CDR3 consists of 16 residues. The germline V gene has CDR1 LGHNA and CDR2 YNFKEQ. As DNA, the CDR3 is TGTGCCAGCAGCCGCTCCCTAGCGGGAGGAGGGGAGACCCAGTACTTC. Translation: CASSRSLAGGGETQYF.

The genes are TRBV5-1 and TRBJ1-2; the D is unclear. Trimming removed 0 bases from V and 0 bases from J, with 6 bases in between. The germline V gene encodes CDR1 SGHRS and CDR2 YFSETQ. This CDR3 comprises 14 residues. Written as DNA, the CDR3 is TGCGCCAGCAGCTTGGACAGTTCTAACTATGGCTACACCTTC. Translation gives CASSLDSSNYGYTF. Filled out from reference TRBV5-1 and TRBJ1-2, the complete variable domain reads KAGVTQTPRYLIKTRGQQVTLSCSPISGHRSVSWYQQTPGQGLQFLFEYFSETQRNKGNFPGRFSGRQFSNSRSEMNVSTLELGDSALYLCASSLDSSNYGYTFGSGTRLTVV.

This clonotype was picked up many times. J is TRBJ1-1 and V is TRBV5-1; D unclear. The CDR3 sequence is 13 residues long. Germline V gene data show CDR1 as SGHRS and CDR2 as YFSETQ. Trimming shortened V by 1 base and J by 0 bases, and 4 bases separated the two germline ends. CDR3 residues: CASSLRMNTEAFF. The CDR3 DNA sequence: TGCGCCAGCAGCTTGAGGATGAACACTGAAGCTTTCTTT.

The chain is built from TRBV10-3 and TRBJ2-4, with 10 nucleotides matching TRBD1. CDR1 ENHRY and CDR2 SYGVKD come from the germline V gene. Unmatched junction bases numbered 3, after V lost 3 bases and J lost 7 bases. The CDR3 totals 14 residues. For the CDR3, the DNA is TGTGCCATCAGTGAAGGGGACAGGGGCAACATTCAGTACTTC. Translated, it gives CAISEGDRGNIQYF.

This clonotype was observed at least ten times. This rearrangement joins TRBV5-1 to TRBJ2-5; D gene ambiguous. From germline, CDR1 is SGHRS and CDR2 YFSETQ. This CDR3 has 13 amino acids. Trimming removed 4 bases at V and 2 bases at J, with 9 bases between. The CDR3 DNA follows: TGCGCCAGCAGCCCCCTCCCGCAAGAGACCCAGTACTTC. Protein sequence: CASSPLPQETQYF.

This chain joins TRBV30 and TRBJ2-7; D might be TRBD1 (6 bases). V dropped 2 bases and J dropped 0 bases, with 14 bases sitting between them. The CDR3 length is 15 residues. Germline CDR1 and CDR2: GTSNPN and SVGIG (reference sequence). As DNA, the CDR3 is TGTGCCTGGAGTCTGGGGGCGGGTAGCTCCTACGAGCAGTACTTC. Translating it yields CAWSLGAGSSYEQYF.

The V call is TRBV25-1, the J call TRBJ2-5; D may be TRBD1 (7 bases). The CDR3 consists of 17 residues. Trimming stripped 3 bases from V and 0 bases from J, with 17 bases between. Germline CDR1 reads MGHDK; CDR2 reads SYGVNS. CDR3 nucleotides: TGTGCCAGCAGTGATCCCCTTGCAGGGGGGTACCAAGAGACCCAGTACTTC. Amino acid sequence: CASSDPLAGGYQETQYF. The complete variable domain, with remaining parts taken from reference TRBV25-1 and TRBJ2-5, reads EADIYQTPRYLVIGTGKKITLECSQTMGHDKMYWYQQDPGMELHLIHYSYGVNSTEKGDLSSESTVSRIRTEHFPLTLESARPSHTSQYLCASSDPLAGGYQETQYFGPGTRLLVL.